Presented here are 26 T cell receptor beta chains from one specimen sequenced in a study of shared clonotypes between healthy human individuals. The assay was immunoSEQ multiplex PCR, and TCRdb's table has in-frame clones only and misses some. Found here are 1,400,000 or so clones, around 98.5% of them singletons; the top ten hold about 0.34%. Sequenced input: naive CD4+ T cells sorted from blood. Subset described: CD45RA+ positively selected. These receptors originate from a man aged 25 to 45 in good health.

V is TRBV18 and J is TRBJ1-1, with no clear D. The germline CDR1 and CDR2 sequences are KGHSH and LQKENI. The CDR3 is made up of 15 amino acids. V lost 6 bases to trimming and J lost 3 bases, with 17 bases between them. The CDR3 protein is CASSPTSWEDTEAFF. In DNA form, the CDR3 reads TGTGCCAGCTCCCCGACGAGCTGGGAGGACACTGAAGCTTTCTTT.

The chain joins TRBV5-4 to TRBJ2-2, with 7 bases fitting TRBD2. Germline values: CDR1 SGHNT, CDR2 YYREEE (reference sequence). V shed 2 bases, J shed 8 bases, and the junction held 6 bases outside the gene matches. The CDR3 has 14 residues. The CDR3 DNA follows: TGTGCCAGCAGCTTAGGACTAGTCCCTGGGGAGCTGTTTTTT. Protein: CASSLGLVPGELFF. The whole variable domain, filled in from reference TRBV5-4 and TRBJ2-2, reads ETGVTQSPTHLIKTRGQQVTLRCSSQSGHNTVSWYQQALGQGPQFIFQYYREEENGRGNFPPRFSGLQFPNYSSELNVNALELDDSALYLCASSLGLVPGELFFGEGSRLTVL.

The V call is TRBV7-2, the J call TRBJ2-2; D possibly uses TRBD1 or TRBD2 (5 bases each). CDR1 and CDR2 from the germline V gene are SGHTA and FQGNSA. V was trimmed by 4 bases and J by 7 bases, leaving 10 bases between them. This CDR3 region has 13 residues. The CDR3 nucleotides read TGTGCCAGCAGCTGGGGGTTAGGCGGGGAGCTGTTTTTT. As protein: CASSWGLGGELFF. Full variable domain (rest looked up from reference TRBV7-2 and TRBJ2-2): GAGVSQSPSNKVTEKGKDVELRCDPISGHTALYWYRQSLGQGLEFLIYFQGNSAPDKSGLPSDRFSAERTGGSVSTLTIQRTQQEDSAVYLCASSWGLGGELFFGEGSRLTVL.

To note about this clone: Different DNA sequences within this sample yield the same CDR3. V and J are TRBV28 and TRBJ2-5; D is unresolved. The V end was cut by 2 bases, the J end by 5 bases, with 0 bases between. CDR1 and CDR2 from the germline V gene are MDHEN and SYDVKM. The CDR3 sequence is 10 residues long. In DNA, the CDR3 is TGTGCCAGCAGTTTAGAGACCCAGTACTTC. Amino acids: CASSLETQYF. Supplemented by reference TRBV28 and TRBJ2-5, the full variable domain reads DVKVTQSSRYLVKRTGEKVFLECVQDMDHENMFWYRQDPGLGLRLIYFSYDVKMKEKGDIPEGYSVSREKKERFSLILESASTNQTSMYLCASSLETQYFGPGTRLLVL.

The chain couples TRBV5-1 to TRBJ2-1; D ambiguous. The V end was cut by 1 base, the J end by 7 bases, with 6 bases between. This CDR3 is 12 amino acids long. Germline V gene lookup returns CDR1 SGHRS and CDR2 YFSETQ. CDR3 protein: CASSLYGNEQFF. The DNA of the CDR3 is TGCGCCAGCAGCTTGTACGGTAATGAGCAGTTCTTC.

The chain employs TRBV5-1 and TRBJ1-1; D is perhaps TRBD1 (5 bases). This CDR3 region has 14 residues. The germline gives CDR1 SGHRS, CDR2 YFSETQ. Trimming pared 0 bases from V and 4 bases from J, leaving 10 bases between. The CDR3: CASSLGAQGTEAFF. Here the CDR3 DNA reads TGCGCCAGCAGCTTGGGGGCGCAGGGCACTGAAGCTTTCTTT.

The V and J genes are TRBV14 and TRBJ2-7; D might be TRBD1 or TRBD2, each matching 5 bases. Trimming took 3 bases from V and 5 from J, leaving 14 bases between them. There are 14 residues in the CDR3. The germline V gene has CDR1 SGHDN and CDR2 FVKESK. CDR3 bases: TGTGCCAGCAGCCAGGGGGAGTTGCGCGACGAGCAGTACTTC. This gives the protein CASSQGELRDEQYF.

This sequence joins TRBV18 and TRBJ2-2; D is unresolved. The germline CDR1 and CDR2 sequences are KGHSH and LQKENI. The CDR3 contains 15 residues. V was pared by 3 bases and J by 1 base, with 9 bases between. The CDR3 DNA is TGTGCCAGCTCACCGATAGGCGGGAACACCGGGGAGCTGTTTTTT. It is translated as CASSPIGGNTGELFF.

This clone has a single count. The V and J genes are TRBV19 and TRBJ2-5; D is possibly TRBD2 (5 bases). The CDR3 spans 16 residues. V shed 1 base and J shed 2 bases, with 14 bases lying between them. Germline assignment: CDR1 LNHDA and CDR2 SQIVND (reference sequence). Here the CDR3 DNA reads TGTGCCAGTAGTATAGTGGGTACTAGAGGACAAGAGACCCAGTACTTC. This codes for CASSIVGTRGQETQYF.

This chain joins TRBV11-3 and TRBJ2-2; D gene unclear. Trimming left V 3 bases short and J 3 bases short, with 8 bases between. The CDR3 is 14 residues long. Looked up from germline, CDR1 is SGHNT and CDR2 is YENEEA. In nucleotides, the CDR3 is TGTGCCAGCAGCTTGTCGACATACACCGGGGAGCTGTTTTTT. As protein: CASSLSTYTGELFF.

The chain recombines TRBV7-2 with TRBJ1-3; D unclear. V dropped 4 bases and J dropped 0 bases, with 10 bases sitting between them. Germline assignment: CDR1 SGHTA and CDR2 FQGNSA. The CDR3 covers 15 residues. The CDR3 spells CASSSYRYSGNTIYF. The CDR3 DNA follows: TGTGCCAGCAGCTCGTATCGGTACTCTGGAAACACCATATATTTT. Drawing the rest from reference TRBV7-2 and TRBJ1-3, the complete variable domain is GAGVSQSPSNKVTEKGKDVELRCDPISGHTALYWYRQSLGQGLEFLIYFQGNSAPDKSGLPSDRFSAERTGGSVSTLTIQRTQQEDSAVYLCASSSYRYSGNTIYFGEGSWLTVV.

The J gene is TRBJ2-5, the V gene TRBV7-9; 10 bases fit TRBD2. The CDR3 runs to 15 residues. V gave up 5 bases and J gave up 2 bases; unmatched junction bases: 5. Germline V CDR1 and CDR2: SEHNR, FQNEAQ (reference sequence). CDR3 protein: CASSPGTSEQETQYF. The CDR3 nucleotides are TGTGCCAGCAGCCCGGGGACTAGCGAACAAGAGACCCAGTACTTC.

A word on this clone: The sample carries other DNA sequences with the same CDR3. CDR3 sequence reads: CASSDSQETQYF. The CDR3 nucleotides read TGCGCCAGCAGTGATAGCCAAGAGACCCAGTACTTC. The V gene is TRBV10-1, the J gene TRBJ2-5; no reliable D call. Trimming pared 3 bases from V and 1 base from J, leaving 3 bases between. The CDR3 totals 12 residues. Germline V gene lookup returns CDR1 WNHNN and CDR2 SYGVQD (reference sequence).

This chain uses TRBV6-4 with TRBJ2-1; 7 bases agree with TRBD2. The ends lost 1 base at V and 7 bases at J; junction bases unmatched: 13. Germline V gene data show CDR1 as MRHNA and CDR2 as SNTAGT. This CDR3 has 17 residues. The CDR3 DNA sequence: TGTGCCAGCAGTGACTTGGGGAGGCGGGAGAGGGGAAATGAGCAGTTCTTC. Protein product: CASSDLGRRERGNEQFF.

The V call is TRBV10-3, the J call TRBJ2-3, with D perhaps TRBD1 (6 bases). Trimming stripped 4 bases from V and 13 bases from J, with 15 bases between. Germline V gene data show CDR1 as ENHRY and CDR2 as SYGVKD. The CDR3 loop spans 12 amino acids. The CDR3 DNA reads TGTGCCATCAGTGCAGAGACAGGTAGGGAGTATTTT. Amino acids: CAISAETGREYF.

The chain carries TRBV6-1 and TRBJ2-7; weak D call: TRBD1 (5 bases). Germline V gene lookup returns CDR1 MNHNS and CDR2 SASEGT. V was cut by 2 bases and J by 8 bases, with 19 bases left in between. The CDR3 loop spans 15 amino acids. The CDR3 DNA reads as TGTGCCAGCAGTGAACTAAAGGGGCGTGCTATCCAGCAGTACTTC. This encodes CASSELKGRAIQQYF.

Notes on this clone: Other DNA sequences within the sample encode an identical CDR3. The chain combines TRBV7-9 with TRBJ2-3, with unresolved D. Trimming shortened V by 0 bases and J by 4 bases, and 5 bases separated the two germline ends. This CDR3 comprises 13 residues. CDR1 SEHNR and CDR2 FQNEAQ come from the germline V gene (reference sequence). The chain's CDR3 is CASSLAGADTQYF. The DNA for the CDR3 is TGTGCCAGCAGCTTAGCGGGCGCAGATACGCAGTATTTT.

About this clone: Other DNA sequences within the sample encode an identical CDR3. This CDR3 is CASSEEETQYF. The DNA of the CDR3 is TGTGCCAGCAGTGAGGAAGAGACCCAGTACTTC. The rearrangement joins TRBV2 to TRBJ2-5, with D uncertain. The CDR3 sequence is 11 residues long. Trimming pared 3 bases from V and 3 bases from J, leaving 2 bases between. The germline V gene has CDR1 SNHLY and CDR2 FYNNEI.

CDR3 nucleotide sequence: TGTGCCAGCAGTTACTCGACTAATGAGCAGTTCTTC. It yields the protein CASSYSTNEQFF. The chain has TRBV6-5 and TRBJ2-1; D is undetermined. The V end was cut by 0 bases, the J end by 7 bases, with 4 bases between. The germline V gene encodes CDR1 MNHEY and CDR2 SVGAGI. The CDR3 extends over 12 amino acids.

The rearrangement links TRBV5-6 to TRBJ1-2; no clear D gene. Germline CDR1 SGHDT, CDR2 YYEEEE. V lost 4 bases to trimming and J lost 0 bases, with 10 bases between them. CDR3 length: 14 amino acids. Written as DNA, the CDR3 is TGTGCCAGCAGCCCCGGGATAACTAACTATGGCTACACCTTC. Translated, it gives CASSPGITNYGYTF.

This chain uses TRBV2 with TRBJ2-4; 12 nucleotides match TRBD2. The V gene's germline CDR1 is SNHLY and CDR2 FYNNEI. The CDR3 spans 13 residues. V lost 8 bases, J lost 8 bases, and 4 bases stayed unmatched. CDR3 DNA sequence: TGTGCCAGCCAACTAGCGGGAGGTGACATTCAGTACTTC. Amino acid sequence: CASQLAGGDIQYF.

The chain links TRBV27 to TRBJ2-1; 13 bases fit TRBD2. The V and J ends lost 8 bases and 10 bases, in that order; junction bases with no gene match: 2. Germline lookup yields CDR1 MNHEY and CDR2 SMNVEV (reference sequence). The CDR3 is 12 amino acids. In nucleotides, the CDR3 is TGTGCCAGCGGGGGACTAGCGGGAGAGCAGTTCTTC. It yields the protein CASGGLAGEQFF.

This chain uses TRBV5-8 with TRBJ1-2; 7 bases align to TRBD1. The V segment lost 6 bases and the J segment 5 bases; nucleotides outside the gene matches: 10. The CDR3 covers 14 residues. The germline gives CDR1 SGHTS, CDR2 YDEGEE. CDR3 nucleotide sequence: TGTGCCAGCACCCCAACAGGGGTTAGGTATGGCTACACCTTC. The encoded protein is CASTPTGVRYGYTF.

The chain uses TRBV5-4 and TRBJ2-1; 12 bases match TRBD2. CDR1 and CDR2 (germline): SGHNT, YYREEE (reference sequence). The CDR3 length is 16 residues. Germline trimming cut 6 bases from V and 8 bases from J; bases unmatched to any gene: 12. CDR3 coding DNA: TGTGCCAGCACCAGCCCGGCTAGCGGGAGGGCTTATGAGCAGTTCTTC. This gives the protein CASTSPASGRAYEQFF.

The CDR3 DNA reads as TGTGCCAGCAGCGTATCTGAAGCTGACTATGGCTACACCTTC. Its protein product is CASSVSEADYGYTF. This chain uses TRBV9 with TRBJ1-2; D is undetermined. The CDR3 is 14 residues long. Germline CDR1 SGDLS, CDR2 YYNGEE. Between the trimmed V and J ends, which lost 1 base and 3 bases, there was a span of 10 bases.

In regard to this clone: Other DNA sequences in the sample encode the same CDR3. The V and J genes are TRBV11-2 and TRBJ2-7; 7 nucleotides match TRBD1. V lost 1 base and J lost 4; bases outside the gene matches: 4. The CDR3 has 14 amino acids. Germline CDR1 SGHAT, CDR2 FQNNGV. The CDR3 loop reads CASSLGQGLYEQYF. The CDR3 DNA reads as TGTGCCAGCAGCTTAGGACAGGGTCTTTACGAGCAGTACTTC.